This T cell receptor (beta chain) emerged from a study of read filtering for tumor transcriptome and immune sequencing. Whole-study results and caveats: Without single-read clonotypes, shared clonotype proportions correlated more between IR-seq and RNA-seq. Sorted CD138-negative bone marrow cells were not purified T cells.

The library was built from about 0.4 ug RNA with molecular barcoded adaptors for alpha/delta and beta/gamma chains. One entry per CDR3 protein results from TCRdb running MiXCR on the reads. Among 130,000 or so distinct CDR3 sequences, around 14% were seen once, and the ten largest hold 7.5% to 10%. The CDR3 extends over 17 amino acids. Germline-derived CDR1 and CDR2 are KGHDR and SFDVKD. For this clonotype: Antigen unknown. Since a much larger clone is just one base distant, this may be a read error.

The sequenced sample was a population of CD138-negative cells sorted from bone marrow. The rearrangement links TRBV24-1 to TRBJ2-6; D possibly matches TRBD1 or TRBD2 (5 bases each). This clonotype was sampled from a donor over 35 with multiple myeloma. The CDR3 loop reads CATSDSGSGRGADVLTF. CDR3 bases: TGTGCCACCAGTGATTCTGGCTCAGGGAGAGGGGCCGACGTCCTGACTTTC.